This T cell receptor (beta chain) was recorded in a study of CXCR4 blockade with PD-1 therapy in pancreatic cancer. Study-level points and caveats: More frequent amino acid clones had more nucleotide rearrangements, suggesting convergent selection. Tumor clonality averaged about 0.14 versus 0.05 in healthy blood, not predicting survival.

The CDR3 loop spans 15 amino acids. J was trimmed by 1 base and V by 1 base; bases with no gene match: 1. Looked up from germline, CDR1 is LNHNV and CDR2 is YYDKDF (reference sequence). Method: immunoSEQ multiplex PCR; TCRdb's copy keeps in-frame clones and lacks some. Of about 17,000 clones in the sample, around 70% were seen once. As for this clone: Antigen specificity is unknown.

The sample taken for sequencing was tumor tissue. This chain connects TRBV15 to TRBJ1-5; 7 bases are shared with TRBD1. The receptor comes from a human donor with pancreatic ductal adenocarcinoma. For the CDR3, the DNA is TGTGCCACCAGCAGAGCGGGACAGAGCAATCAGCCCCAGCATTTT. It yields the protein CATSRAGQSNQPQHF.